This T cell receptor beta chain was identified in a study of human T cells and chemical hapten exposure. Overall study results and limits: DPC sensitization produced no change in TCRs with frequency above 1 in 1000. Controls formed significantly fewer large CDR3 similarity clusters than expanded TCRs did.

As to time point: pre-sensitization, week 0. Described treatment: therapeutic diphenylcyclopropenone sensitization with weekly scalp DPC. Total RNA came from unfractionated whole blood. The library gave individual cDNA molecules unique molecular identifiers. From the RACE reads, TCRdb called clonotypes with MiXCR, one entry per CDR3 protein. Among 240,000 or so distinct CDR3 sequences listed, 7% to 10% were seen once. This clonotype was detected a few times. Its specificity is unknown. From germline, CDR1 is LNHDA and CDR2 SQIVND (reference sequence). Trimming took 6 bases from V and 1 from J, leaving 14 bases between them. The length of the CDR3 is 15 residues.

This chain links TRBV19 with TRBJ2-3, with D possibly called TRBD1 or TRBD2 (6 bases each). The sequence was obtained from a woman between 35 and 50 years old with alopecia areata. Some clones in this sample may be carry-over from other donors' samples. The sequencing here drew on whole blood, taken in connection with sensitization to the hapten diphenylcyclopropenone (DPC). The CDR3, as DNA: TGTGCCAGTAGCACCGGGGGCGGCCGCACAGATACGCAGTATTTT. Protein: CASSTGGGRTDTQYF.